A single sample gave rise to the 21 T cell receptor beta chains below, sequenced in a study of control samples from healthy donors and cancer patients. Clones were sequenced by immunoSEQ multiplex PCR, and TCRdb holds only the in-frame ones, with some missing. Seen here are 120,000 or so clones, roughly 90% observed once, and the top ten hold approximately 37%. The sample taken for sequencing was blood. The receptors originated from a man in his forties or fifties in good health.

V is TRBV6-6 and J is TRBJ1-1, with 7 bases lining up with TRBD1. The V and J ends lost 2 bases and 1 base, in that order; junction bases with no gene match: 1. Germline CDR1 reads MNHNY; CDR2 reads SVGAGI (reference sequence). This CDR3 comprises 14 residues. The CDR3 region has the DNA TGTGCCAGCAGTTACGCAGGGGGGAACACTGAAGCTTTCTTT. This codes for CASSYAGGNTEAFF.

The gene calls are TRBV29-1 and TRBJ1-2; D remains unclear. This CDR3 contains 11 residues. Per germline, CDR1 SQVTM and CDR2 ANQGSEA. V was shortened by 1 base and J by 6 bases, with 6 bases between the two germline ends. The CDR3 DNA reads TGCAGCGTTGAAGGAGGCGATGGCTACACCTTC. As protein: CSVEGGDGYTF.

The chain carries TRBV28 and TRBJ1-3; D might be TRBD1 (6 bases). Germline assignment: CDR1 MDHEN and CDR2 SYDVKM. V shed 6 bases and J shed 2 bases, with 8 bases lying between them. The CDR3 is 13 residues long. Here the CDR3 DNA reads TGTGCCAGCAGCAGGGGTCCTGGAAACACCATATATTTT. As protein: CASSRGPGNTIYF.

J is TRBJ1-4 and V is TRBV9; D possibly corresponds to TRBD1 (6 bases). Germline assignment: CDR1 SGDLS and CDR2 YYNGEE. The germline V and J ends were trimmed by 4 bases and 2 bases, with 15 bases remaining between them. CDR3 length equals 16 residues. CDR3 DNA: TGTGCCAGCAGCCCCTCCGGACAGTCCACTAATGAAAAACTGTTTTTT. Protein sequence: CASSPSGQSTNEKLFF.

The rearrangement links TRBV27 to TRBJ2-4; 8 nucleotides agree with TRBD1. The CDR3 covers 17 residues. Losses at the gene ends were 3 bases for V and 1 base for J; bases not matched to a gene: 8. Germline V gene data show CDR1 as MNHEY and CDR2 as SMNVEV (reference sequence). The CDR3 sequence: CASSFNGQGWAKNIQYF. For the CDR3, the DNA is TGTGCCAGCAGTTTTAACGGACAGGGCTGGGCCAAAAACATTCAGTACTTC.

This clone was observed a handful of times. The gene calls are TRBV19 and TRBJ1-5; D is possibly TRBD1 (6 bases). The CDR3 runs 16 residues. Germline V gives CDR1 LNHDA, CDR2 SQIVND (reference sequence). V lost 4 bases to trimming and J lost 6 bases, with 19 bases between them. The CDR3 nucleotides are TGTGCCAGTAGTAGGGGTTACGGACAGCCGGGTCAGCCCCAGCATTTT. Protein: CASSRGYGQPGQPQHF.

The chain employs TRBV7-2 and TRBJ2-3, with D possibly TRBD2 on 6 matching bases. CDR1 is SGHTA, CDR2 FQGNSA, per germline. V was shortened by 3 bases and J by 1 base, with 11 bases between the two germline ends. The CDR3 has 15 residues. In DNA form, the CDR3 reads TGTGCCAGCAGCTTGACTAGTTCTGGCACAGATACGCAGTATTTT. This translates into CASSLTSSGTDTQYF.

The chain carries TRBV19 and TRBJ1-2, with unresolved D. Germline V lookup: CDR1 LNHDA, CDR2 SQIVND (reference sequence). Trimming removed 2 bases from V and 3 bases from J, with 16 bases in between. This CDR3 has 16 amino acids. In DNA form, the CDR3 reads TGTGCCAGTAGTATAATAGGAGTCACGGCGGACTATGGCTACACCTTC. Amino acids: CASSIIGVTADYGYTF.

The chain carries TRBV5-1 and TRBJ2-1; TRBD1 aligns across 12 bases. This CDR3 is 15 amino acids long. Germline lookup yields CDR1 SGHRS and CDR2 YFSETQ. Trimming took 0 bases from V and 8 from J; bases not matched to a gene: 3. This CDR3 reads CASSLGGTGGDEQFF. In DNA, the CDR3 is TGCGCCAGCAGCTTGGGCGGGACAGGGGGCGATGAGCAGTTCTTC. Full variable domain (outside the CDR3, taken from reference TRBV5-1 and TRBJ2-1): KAGVTQTPRYLIKTRGQQVTLSCSPISGHRSVSWYQQTPGQGLQFLFEYFSETQRNKGNFPGRFSGRQFSNSRSEMNVSTLELGDSALYLCASSLGGTGGDEQFFGPGTRLTVL.

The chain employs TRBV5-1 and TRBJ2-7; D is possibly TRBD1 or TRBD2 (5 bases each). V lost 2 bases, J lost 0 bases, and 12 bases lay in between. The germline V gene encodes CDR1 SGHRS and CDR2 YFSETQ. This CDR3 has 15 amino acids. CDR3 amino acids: CASSLGTASSYEQYF. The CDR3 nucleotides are TGCGCCAGCAGCTTAGGGACGGCAAGCTCCTACGAGCAGTACTTC. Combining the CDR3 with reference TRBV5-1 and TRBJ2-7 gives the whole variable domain KAGVTQTPRYLIKTRGQQVTLSCSPISGHRSVSWYQQTPGQGLQFLFEYFSETQRNKGNFPGRFSGRQFSNSRSEMNVSTLELGDSALYLCASSLGTASSYEQYFGPGTRLTVT.

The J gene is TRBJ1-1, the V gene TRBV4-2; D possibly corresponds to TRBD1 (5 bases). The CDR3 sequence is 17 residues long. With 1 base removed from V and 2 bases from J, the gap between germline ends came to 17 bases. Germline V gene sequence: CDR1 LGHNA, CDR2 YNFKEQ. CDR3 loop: CASSQVGSGTVNTEAFF. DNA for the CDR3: TGTGCCAGCAGCCAAGTCGGTTCCGGGACCGTAAACACTGAAGCTTTCTTT.

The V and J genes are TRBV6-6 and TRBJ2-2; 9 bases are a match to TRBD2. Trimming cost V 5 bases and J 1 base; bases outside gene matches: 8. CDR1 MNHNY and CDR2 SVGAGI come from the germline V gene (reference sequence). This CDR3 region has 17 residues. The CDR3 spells CASSRAGLAGNTGELFF. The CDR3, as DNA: TGTGCCAGCAGTCGCGCGGGACTAGCCGGGAACACCGGGGAGCTGTTTTTT.

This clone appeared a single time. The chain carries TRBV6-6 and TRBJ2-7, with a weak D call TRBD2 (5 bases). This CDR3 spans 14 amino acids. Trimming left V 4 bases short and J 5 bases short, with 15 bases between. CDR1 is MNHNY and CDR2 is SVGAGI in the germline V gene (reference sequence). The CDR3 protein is CASSLSLGVDEQYF. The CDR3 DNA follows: TGTGCCAGCAGTTTATCTCTGGGAGTTGACGAGCAGTACTTC.

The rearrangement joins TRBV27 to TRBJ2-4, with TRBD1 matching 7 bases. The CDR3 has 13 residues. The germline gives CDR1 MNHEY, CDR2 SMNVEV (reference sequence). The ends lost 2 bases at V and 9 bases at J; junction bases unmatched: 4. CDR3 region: CASSLRTGRIQYF. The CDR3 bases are TGTGCCAGCAGTTTACGGACAGGACGCATTCAGTACTTC.

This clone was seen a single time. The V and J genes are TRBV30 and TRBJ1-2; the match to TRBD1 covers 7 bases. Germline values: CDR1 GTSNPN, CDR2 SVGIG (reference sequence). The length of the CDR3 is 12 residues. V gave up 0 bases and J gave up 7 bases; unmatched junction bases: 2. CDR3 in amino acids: CAWSVRTGGYTF. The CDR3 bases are TGTGCCTGGAGTGTAAGGACAGGTGGCTACACCTTC.

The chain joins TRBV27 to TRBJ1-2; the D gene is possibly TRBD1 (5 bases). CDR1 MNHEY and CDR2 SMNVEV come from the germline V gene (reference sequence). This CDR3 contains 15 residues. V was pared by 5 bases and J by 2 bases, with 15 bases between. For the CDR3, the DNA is TGTGCCAGCAGTCCGAAACGGGACGGAAACTATGGCTACACCTTC. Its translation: CASSPKRDGNYGYTF.

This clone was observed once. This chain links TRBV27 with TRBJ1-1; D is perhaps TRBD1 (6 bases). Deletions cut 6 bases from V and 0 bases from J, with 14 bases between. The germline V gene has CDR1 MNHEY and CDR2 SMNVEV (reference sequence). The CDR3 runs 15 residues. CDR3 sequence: CASSYEGGLNTEAFF. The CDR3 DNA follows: TGTGCCAGCAGCTATGAGGGGGGCCTGAACACTGAAGCTTTCTTT.

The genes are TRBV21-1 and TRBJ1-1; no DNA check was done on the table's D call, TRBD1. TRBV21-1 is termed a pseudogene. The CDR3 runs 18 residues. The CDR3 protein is CASSKALGAGRTNTEAFF. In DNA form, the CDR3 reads TGTGCCAGCAGCAAAGCGCTTGGTGCAGGCCGCACGAACACTGAAGCTTTCTTT.

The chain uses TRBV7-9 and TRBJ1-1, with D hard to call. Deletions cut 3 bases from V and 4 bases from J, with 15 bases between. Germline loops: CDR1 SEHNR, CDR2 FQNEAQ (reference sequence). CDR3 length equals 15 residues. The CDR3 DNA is TGTGCCAGCAGCTTGCTAGGGAGGGCGAGCACTGAAGCTTTCTTT. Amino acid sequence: CASSLLGRASTEAFF.

CDR3 loop: CASRFGGGSHYGYTF. The CDR3 DNA sequence: TGTGCCAGCAGATTTGGAGGGGGTTCTCACTATGGCTACACCTTC. V gene TRBV5-5 combines with J gene TRBJ1-2; TRBD1 is a possible D gene (6 bases). V lost 5 bases to trimming and J lost 3 bases, with 17 bases between them. CDR3 length: 15 amino acids. Germline lookup yields CDR1 SGHKS and CDR2 YYEKEE (reference sequence).

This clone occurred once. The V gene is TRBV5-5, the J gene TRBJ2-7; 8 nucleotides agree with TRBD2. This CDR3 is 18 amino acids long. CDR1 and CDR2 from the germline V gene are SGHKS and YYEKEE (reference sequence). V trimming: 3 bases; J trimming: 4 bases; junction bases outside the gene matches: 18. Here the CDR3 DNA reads TGTGCCAGCAGCTACCCCACTAGCGGCGAAGGGGGGAGTTACGAGCAGTACTTC. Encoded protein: CASSYPTSGEGGSYEQYF.